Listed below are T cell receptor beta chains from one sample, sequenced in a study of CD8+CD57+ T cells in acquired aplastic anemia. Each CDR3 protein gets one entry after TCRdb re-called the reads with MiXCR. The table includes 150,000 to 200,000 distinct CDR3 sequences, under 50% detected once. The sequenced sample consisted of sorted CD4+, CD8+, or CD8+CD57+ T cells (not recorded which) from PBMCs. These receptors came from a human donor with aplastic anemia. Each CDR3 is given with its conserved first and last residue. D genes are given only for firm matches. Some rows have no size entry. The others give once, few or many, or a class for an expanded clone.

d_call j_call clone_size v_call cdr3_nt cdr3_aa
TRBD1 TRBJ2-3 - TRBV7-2 TGTGCCAGCAGCTTGGCCCGGGACAGGGGGACAGATACGCAGTATTTT CASSLARDRGTDTQYF
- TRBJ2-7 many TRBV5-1 TGCGCCAGCAGCTTGGACGTGGCTACCTTCTCCTACGAGCAGTACTTC CASSLDVATFSYEQYF
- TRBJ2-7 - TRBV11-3 TGTGCCAGCAGCTCGGGACCCTACGAGCAGTACTTC CASSSGPYEQYF
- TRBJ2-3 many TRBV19 TGTGCCAGTAGTAGTTGGAGTGTTATTGGGACAGATACGCAGTATTTT CASSSWSVIGTDTQYF
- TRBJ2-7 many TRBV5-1 TGCGCCAGCAGCTTGGTAGGCACGGGCTCCTACGAGCAGTACTTC CASSLVGTGSYEQYF
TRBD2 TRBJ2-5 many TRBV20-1 TGCAGTGCCCCCACTCCCGAGCGGGGAGAGACCCAGTACTTC CSAPTPERGETQYF
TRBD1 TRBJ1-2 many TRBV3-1 TGTGCCAGCAGCCAAGGGGACAGGGGTTTGGGTGGCTACACCTTC CASSQGDRGLGGYTF
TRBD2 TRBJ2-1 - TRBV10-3 TGTGCCAGTCTAGCGGGAGGGAAATACTATGAGCAGTTCTTC CASLAGGKYYEQFF
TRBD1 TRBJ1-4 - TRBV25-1 TGTGCCAGCAGTGGTAGGTTAACAGGGGAACTGTTTTTT CASSGRLTGELFF
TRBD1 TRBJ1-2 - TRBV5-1 TGCGCCAGCAGGGCCGGGACAGACTATGGCTACACCTTC CASRAGTDYGYTF